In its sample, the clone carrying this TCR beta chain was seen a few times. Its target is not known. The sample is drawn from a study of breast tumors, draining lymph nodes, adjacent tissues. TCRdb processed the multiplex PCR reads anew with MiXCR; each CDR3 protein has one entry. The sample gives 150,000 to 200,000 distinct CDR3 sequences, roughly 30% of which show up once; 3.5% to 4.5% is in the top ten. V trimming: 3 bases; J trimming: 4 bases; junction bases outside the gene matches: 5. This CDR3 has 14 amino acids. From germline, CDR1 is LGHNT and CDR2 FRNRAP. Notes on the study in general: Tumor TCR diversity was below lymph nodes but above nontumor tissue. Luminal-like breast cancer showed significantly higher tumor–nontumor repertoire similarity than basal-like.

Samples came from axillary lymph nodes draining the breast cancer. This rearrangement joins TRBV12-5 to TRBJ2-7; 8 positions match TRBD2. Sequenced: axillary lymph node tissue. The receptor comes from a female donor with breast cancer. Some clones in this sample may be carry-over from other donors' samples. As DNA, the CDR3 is TGTGCTAGTGGTTTCGTGGCGGGGGGATACGAGCAGTACTTC. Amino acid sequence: CASGFVAGGYEQYF.